These T cell receptor beta chains were read from a single sample in a study of beta chain features in type 1 diabetes. Method: immunoSEQ multiplex PCR; TCRdb's copy keeps in-frame clones and lacks some. This table has 300,000 to 350,000 clones, approximately 13% appearing once. The sequenced sample was naive CD4+ T cells from blood. The source of these receptors is a woman in her late teens or twenties with type 1 diabetes. CDR3s include the opening cysteine and the closing phenylalanine or tryptophan. Each record gives: J gene, D gene, V gene, clone size, CDR3 protein, CDR3 DNA. A D gene is named only where the DNA matches it firmly. Size values are once, few and many counts, or a class for expanded clones, and some rows have none.

j_call: TRBJ2-3; d_call: TRBD1; v_call: TRBV18; clone_size: NA; cdr3_aa: CASSQTGDTDTQYF; cdr3_nt: TGTGCCAGCTCACAAACAGGGGACACAGATACGCAGTATTTT
j_call: TRBJ1-2; d_call: TRBD1; v_call: TRBV18; clone_size: NA; cdr3_aa: CASSPPGTGGGYTF; cdr3_nt: TGTGCCAGCTCACCGCCGGGGACAGGAGGTGGCTACACCTTC
j_call: TRBJ2-7; d_call: NA; v_call: TRBV15; clone_size: few; cdr3_aa: CATSREMTAAYEQYF; cdr3_nt: TGTGCCACCAGCAGAGAAATGACAGCTGCCTACGAGCAGTACTTC
j_call: TRBJ2-7; d_call: NA; v_call: TRBV29-1; clone_size: few; cdr3_aa: CSVGGHSYEQYF; cdr3_nt: TGCAGCGTAGGGGGACACTCCTACGAGCAGTACTTC
j_call: TRBJ1-4; d_call: TRBD1; v_call: TRBV7-9; clone_size: NA; cdr3_aa: CASSSRTGFEKLFF; cdr3_nt: TGTGCCAGCAGCTCAAGGACAGGCTTCGAAAAACTGTTTTTT
j_call: TRBJ2-1; d_call: TRBD2; v_call: TRBV9; clone_size: NA; cdr3_aa: CASSVFELAGVSLQFF; cdr3_nt: TGTGCCAGCAGCGTATTCGAGCTAGCGGGAGTGTCCTTGCAGTTCTTC
j_call: TRBJ2-3; d_call: TRBD2; v_call: TRBV25-1; clone_size: NA; cdr3_aa: CASSGAGGDTQYF; cdr3_nt: TGTGCCAGCAGTGGAGCGGGAGGGGATACGCAGTATTTT
j_call: TRBJ2-5; d_call: TRBD2; v_call: TRBV5-4; clone_size: NA; cdr3_aa: CASSSGTSGPRYQETQYF; cdr3_nt: TGTGCCAGCAGCTCCGGGACTAGCGGGCCTAGATACCAAGAGACCCAGTACTTC
j_call: TRBJ1-2; d_call: NA; v_call: TRBV5-6; clone_size: NA; cdr3_aa: CASSLDRVTNYGYTF; cdr3_nt: TGTGCCAGCAGCTTGGACAGGGTGACTAACTATGGCTACACCTTC
j_call: TRBJ1-1; d_call: NA; v_call: TRBV29-1; clone_size: NA; cdr3_aa: CSVVGARNTEAFF; cdr3_nt: TGCAGCGTTGTAGGGGCCAGAAACACTGAAGCTTTCTTT
j_call: TRBJ2-2; d_call: NA; v_call: TRBV7-7; clone_size: NA; cdr3_aa: CASSASSVANTGELFF; cdr3_nt: TGTGCCAGCAGCGCGTCTAGCGTTGCGAACACCGGGGAGCTGTTTTTT
j_call: TRBJ1-5; d_call: NA; v_call: TRBV7-9; clone_size: few; cdr3_aa: CASSLEPQPQHF; cdr3_nt: TGTGCCAGCAGCTTAGAGCCTCAGCCCCAGCATTTT
j_call: TRBJ2-2; d_call: NA; v_call: TRBV5-1; clone_size: few; cdr3_aa: CASSGLTYGELFF; cdr3_nt: TGCGCCAGTTCGGGACTTACCTACGGGGAGCTGTTTTTT
j_call: TRBJ2-1; d_call: TRBD1; v_call: TRBV11-2; clone_size: few; cdr3_aa: CASSPVGQGWGNNEQFF; cdr3_nt: TGTGCCAGCAGTCCCGTCGGACAGGGATGGGGTAACAATGAGCAGTTCTTC
j_call: TRBJ1-2; d_call: TRBD1; v_call: TRBV19; clone_size: once; cdr3_aa: CASSTSGGSYGYTF; cdr3_nt: TGTGCCAGTAGTACATCAGGGGGGAGCTATGGCTACACCTTC
j_call: TRBJ2-2; d_call: NA; v_call: TRBV5-6; clone_size: few; cdr3_aa: CATKTDTANTGELFF; cdr3_nt: TGTGCCACTAAGACAGACACCGCGAACACCGGGGAGCTGTTTTTT
j_call: TRBJ2-5; d_call: TRBD1; v_call: TRBV6-5; clone_size: few; cdr3_aa: CASKTGTGQETQYF; cdr3_nt: TGTGCCAGCAAAACCGGGACAGGGCAAGAGACCCAGTACTTC
j_call: TRBJ1-5; d_call: NA; v_call: TRBV7-2; clone_size: many; cdr3_aa: CASSARGQPQHF; cdr3_nt: TGTGCCAGCAGCGCCCGAGGGCAGCCCCAGCATTTT
j_call: TRBJ2-7; d_call: TRBD2; v_call: TRBV27; clone_size: NA; cdr3_aa: CASRVGLAGGGWKSYEQYF; cdr3_nt: TGTGCCAGCAGAGTGGGCCTAGCGGGAGGGGGGTGGAAGTCCTACGAGCAGTACTTC
j_call: TRBJ2-3; d_call: TRBD2; v_call: TRBV11-2; clone_size: few; cdr3_aa: CASSPRTSGRTGTQYF; cdr3_nt: TGTGCCAGCAGCCCCAGGACTAGCGGGAGAACAGGAACGCAGTATTTT
j_call: TRBJ1-2; d_call: TRBD1; v_call: TRBV7-9; clone_size: NA; cdr3_aa: CASSLVLPGQGNYGYTF; cdr3_nt: TGTGCCAGCAGCTTAGTTCTTCCGGGACAGGGGAACTATGGCTACACCTTC
j_call: TRBJ1-1; d_call: NA; v_call: TRBV5-4; clone_size: NA; cdr3_aa: CASSLDGKGAFF; cdr3_nt: TGTGCCAGCAGCTTGGACGGGAAGGGAGCTTTCTTT
j_call: TRBJ2-7; d_call: TRBD2; v_call: TRBV5-1; clone_size: few; cdr3_aa: CASSFLAGVVDEQYF; cdr3_nt: TGCGCCAGCAGCTTCCTAGCGGGAGTGGTCGACGAGCAGTACTTC
j_call: TRBJ1-5; d_call: NA; v_call: TRBV2; clone_size: NA; cdr3_aa: CASNFDSQHQPQHF; cdr3_nt: TGTGCCAGCAACTTTGACAGCCAGCATCAGCCCCAGCATTTT
j_call: TRBJ1-1; d_call: NA; v_call: TRBV6-6; clone_size: few; cdr3_aa: CASSSRGTEAFF; cdr3_nt: TGTGCCAGCAGTTCCAGGGGAACTGAAGCTTTCTTT
j_call: TRBJ2-2; d_call: TRBD2; v_call: TRBV7-9; clone_size: NA; cdr3_aa: CASSFTSGRGTGELFF; cdr3_nt: TGTGCCAGCAGCTTTACTAGCGGGAGAGGCACCGGGGAGCTGTTTTTT
j_call: TRBJ2-1; d_call: NA; v_call: TRBV12-5; clone_size: NA; cdr3_aa: CASGLVPLGGLRSYNEQFF; cdr3_nt: TGTGCTAGTGGTTTGGTACCGTTGGGGGGTCTTAGGTCCTACAATGAGCAGTTCTTC
j_call: TRBJ2-1; d_call: TRBD2; v_call: TRBV2; clone_size: NA; cdr3_aa: CASRVAGVNEQFF; cdr3_nt: TGTGCCAGCAGAGTAGCGGGAGTCAATGAGCAGTTCTTC
j_call: TRBJ1-4; d_call: TRBD1; v_call: TRBV9; clone_size: few; cdr3_aa: CASSVDRGNEKLFF; cdr3_nt: TGTGCCAGCAGCGTAGACAGGGGGAATGAAAAACTGTTTTTT
j_call: TRBJ1-2; d_call: NA; v_call: TRBV19; clone_size: few; cdr3_aa: CASSIAADKGYGYTF; cdr3_nt: TGTGCCAGTAGTATTGCCGCGGACAAGGGTTATGGCTACACCTTC
j_call: TRBJ1-4; d_call: TRBD1; v_call: TRBV7-9; clone_size: NA; cdr3_aa: CASSPRTGFEKLFF; cdr3_nt: TGTGCCAGCAGCCCCAGGACAGGATTTGAAAAACTGTTTTTT
j_call: TRBJ1-1; d_call: NA; v_call: TRBV2; clone_size: NA; cdr3_aa: CASSTPQGSIMNTEAFF; cdr3_nt: TGTGCCAGCAGCACACCACAGGGATCGATAATGAACACTGAAGCTTTCTTT
j_call: TRBJ2-2; d_call: TRBD2; v_call: TRBV9; clone_size: NA; cdr3_aa: CASSGRTSGSGGELFF; cdr3_nt: TGTGCCAGCAGCGGAAGGACTAGCGGGAGTGGCGGGGAGCTGTTTTTT
j_call: TRBJ2-5; d_call: TRBD1; v_call: TRBV30; clone_size: NA; cdr3_aa: CAWSGATGAVQETQYF; cdr3_nt: TGTGCCTGGAGTGGGGCGACAGGGGCTGTCCAAGAGACCCAGTACTTC
j_call: TRBJ2-7; d_call: TRBD2; v_call: TRBV4-2; clone_size: NA; cdr3_aa: CASSQDGRASGSREQYF; cdr3_nt: TGTGCCAGCAGCCAAGATGGACGGGCTAGCGGGAGCAGGGAGCAGTACTTC
j_call: TRBJ2-1; d_call: NA; v_call: TRBV7-3; clone_size: NA; cdr3_aa: CASRGASGNEQFF; cdr3_nt: TGTGCCAGCAGGGGGGCTAGCGGCAATGAGCAGTTCTTC
j_call: TRBJ2-1; d_call: TRBD2; v_call: TRBV4-2; clone_size: NA; cdr3_aa: CASSQGDSGRLNEQFF; cdr3_nt: TGTGCCAGCAGCCAAGGGGATAGCGGGAGGCTAAATGAGCAGTTCTTC
j_call: TRBJ1-2; d_call: TRBD1; v_call: TRBV18; clone_size: few; cdr3_aa: CASSPQDQTGVAGGYTF; cdr3_nt: TGTGCCAGCTCACCACAAGACCAAACAGGGGTTGCGGGTGGCTACACCTTC
j_call: TRBJ2-4; d_call: NA; v_call: TRBV7-2; clone_size: NA; cdr3_aa: CASSYGIGTLRGQYF; cdr3_nt: TGTGCCAGCAGTTACGGAATTGGGACCCTGCGGGGACAGTACTTC
j_call: TRBJ2-3; d_call: NA; v_call: TRBV27; clone_size: few; cdr3_aa: CASNNGIPNTDTQYF; cdr3_nt: TGTGCCAGCAACAACGGGATACCGAACACAGATACGCAGTATTTT
j_call: TRBJ1-5; d_call: NA; v_call: TRBV5-1; clone_size: NA; cdr3_aa: CASSPVPGDNQPQHF; cdr3_nt: TGCGCCAGCAGCCCGGTCCCAGGGGACAATCAGCCCCAGCATTTT
j_call: TRBJ1-1; d_call: NA; v_call: TRBV28; clone_size: few; cdr3_aa: CASMGPVEAFF; cdr3_nt: TGTGCCAGTATGGGGCCCGTTGAAGCTTTCTTT
j_call: TRBJ1-1; d_call: NA; v_call: TRBV7-9; clone_size: few; cdr3_aa: CASSYALMNTEAFF; cdr3_nt: TGTGCCAGCAGCTACGCGTTGATGAACACTGAAGCTTTCTTT
j_call: TRBJ2-4; d_call: NA; v_call: TRBV5-6; clone_size: NA; cdr3_aa: CASSLGGHIAKNIQYF; cdr3_nt: TGTGCCAGCAGCTTGGGAGGCCATATAGCCAAAAACATTCAGTACTTC
j_call: TRBJ2-1; d_call: TRBD2; v_call: TRBV19; clone_size: few; cdr3_aa: CASSRSGGFYNEQFF; cdr3_nt: TGTGCCAGTAGTCGGAGCGGGGGGTTCTACAATGAGCAGTTCTTC
j_call: TRBJ1-5; d_call: NA; v_call: TRBV7-2; clone_size: NA; cdr3_aa: CASSLVRGGNQPQHF; cdr3_nt: TGTGCCAGCAGCTTAGTAAGGGGAGGGAATCAGCCCCAGCATTTT
j_call: TRBJ2-7; d_call: TRBD1; v_call: TRBV5-6; clone_size: NA; cdr3_aa: CASSLRQGSYEQYF; cdr3_nt: TGTGCCAGCAGCCTGCGACAGGGTAGTTACGAGCAGTACTTC
j_call: TRBJ1-2; d_call: TRBD1; v_call: TRBV6-5; clone_size: NA; cdr3_aa: CASSRGQGGYGYTF; cdr3_nt: TGTGCCAGCAGCAGAGGACAGGGCGGGTATGGCTACACCTTC
j_call: TRBJ2-7; d_call: TRBD2; v_call: TRBV18; clone_size: NA; cdr3_aa: CASSPGLAEQHEQYF; cdr3_nt: TGTGCCAGCTCACCAGGACTAGCGGAGCAGCACGAGCAGTACTTC
j_call: TRBJ2-3; d_call: TRBD1; v_call: TRBV29-1; clone_size: NA; cdr3_aa: CSVVGQGVTDTQYF; cdr3_nt: TGCAGCGTTGTGGGACAGGGGGTCACAGATACGCAGTATTTT
j_call: TRBJ1-5; d_call: NA; v_call: TRBV7-2; clone_size: NA; cdr3_aa: CASGPTGSQPQHF; cdr3_nt: TGTGCCAGCGGTCCAACGGGGAGTCAGCCCCAGCATTTT
j_call: TRBJ2-3; d_call: NA; v_call: TRBV6-6; clone_size: few; cdr3_aa: CASHLAGSVPDTQYF; cdr3_nt: TGTGCCAGCCACCTGGCGGGATCTGTACCAGATACGCAGTATTTT
j_call: TRBJ2-4; d_call: TRBD2; v_call: TRBV20-1; clone_size: NA; cdr3_aa: CSARGGGIQYF; cdr3_nt: TGCAGTGCTAGAGGGGGGGGGATTCAGTACTTC
j_call: TRBJ2-3; d_call: TRBD2; v_call: TRBV6-5; clone_size: NA; cdr3_aa: CASQLAGGRTQYF; cdr3_nt: TGTGCCAGCCAGCTAGCGGGAGGGAGGACGCAGTATTTT
j_call: TRBJ2-2; d_call: TRBD2; v_call: TRBV27; clone_size: NA; cdr3_aa: CASRPLAGVGGELFF; cdr3_nt: TGTGCCAGCAGACCACTAGCGGGAGTAGGAGGGGAGCTGTTTTTT
j_call: TRBJ1-1; d_call: NA; v_call: TRBV19; clone_size: NA; cdr3_aa: CASSIRTVTPWTEAFF; cdr3_nt: TGTGCCAGTAGTATCCGGACAGTCACCCCGTGGACTGAAGCTTTCTTT
j_call: TRBJ1-2; d_call: TRBD1; v_call: TRBV7-2; clone_size: NA; cdr3_aa: CASSQDRGGYGYTF; cdr3_nt: TGTGCCAGCAGCCAAGACAGGGGCGGCTATGGCTACACCTTC